This TCR beta chain was found in a study of Graves' ophthalmopathy and Graves' hyperthyroidism. Ten or more counts support this clonotype. The antigen remains unidentified. The CDR3 is made up of 14 amino acids. Trimming removed 5 bases from V and 4 bases from J, with 14 bases in between. Regarding the study as a whole: Also, most clonotypes expanded in the thyroid above 0.001 frequency appeared in blood.

RNA transcripts were the template, and TCR beta CDR3 regions were amplified from them. The workflow started with a first-round RT-PCR run with HTBI primers and then moved on to a second-round multiplex PCR. TCRdb re-derived calls from the multiplex PCR reads in MiXCR, one entry per CDR3 protein. Of about 400,000 distinct CDR3 sequences detected, about 16% appear once; the ten largest clones hold 1.5% to 2%. Material: peripheral blood. This clonotype was sampled from a woman under 30 with Graves' ophthalmopathy. J is TRBJ1-2 and V is TRBV12-3 or TRBV12-4; no firm D call. CDR3 DNA sequence: TGTGCCAGCAGTGCCCGGGAGGGCCCCTATGGCTACACCTTC. Protein: CASSAREGPYGYTF.